Each of the 32 T cell receptor beta chains below was sequenced from the same sample in a study of OX40 agonist ivuxolimab in advanced cancers. Method: immunoSEQ multiplex PCR; TCRdb's copy keeps in-frame clones and lacks some. The sample lists approximately 99,000 clones; approximately 90% were seen once. The sequencing used CD4+ or CD8+ T cells sorted from blood, collected in a trial of the OX40 agonist ivuxolimab. These receptors all stem from an adult with an advanced solid tumor such as melanoma, head and neck, liver or kidney cancer.

V gene TRBV19 combines with J gene TRBJ1-1; D ambiguous. The CDR3 is made up of 13 amino acids. Germline loops: CDR1 LNHDA, CDR2 SQIVND (reference sequence). Trimming cost V 1 base and J 6 bases, with 9 bases left between them. For the CDR3, the DNA is TGTGCCAGTAGTATAGCCAGGCTTGCTGAAGCTTTCTTT. Protein: CASSIARLAEAFF.

The chain has TRBV7-6 and TRBJ2-7, with 14 bases matching TRBD2. J gave up 2 bases and V 5 bases, and 11 bases lay outside the gene matches. The CDR3 consists of 18 residues. Germline values: CDR1 SGHVS, CDR2 FNYEAQ. The DNA of the CDR3 is TGTGCCAGCAGCCAAGGGACTAGCGGGAGTATTTTCCCCTACGAGCAGTACTTC. It specifies CASSQGTSGSIFPYEQYF.

The chain is built from TRBV6-5 and TRBJ1-3; D gene ambiguous. Looked up from germline, CDR1 is MNHEY and CDR2 is SVGAGI. There are 16 residues in the CDR3. Trimming took off 2 bases at V and 0 bases at J, with 11 bases between the two ends. The DNA of the CDR3 is TGTGCCAGCAGTTACACCCGACCGAGCTCTGGAAACACCATATATTTT. It yields the protein CASSYTRPSSGNTIYF.

This clone was picked up a small number of times. V is TRBV2 and J is TRBJ1-1, with D possibly matching TRBD1 (5 bases). The CDR3 spans 14 residues. V was pared by 4 bases and J by 4 bases, with 13 bases between. The germline V gene encodes CDR1 SNHLY and CDR2 FYNNEI. As DNA, the CDR3 is TGTGCCAGCAGTGGATCCAGGGTTACCACTGAAGCTTTCTTT. This translates into CASSGSRVTTEAFF.

The genes are TRBV6-5 and TRBJ2-5; D is undetermined. Deletions cut 2 bases from V and 5 bases from J, with 12 bases between. The CDR3 contains 14 residues. Germline CDR1 is MNHEY and CDR2 is SVGAGI. CDR3 amino acids: CASSYTRTRETQYF. CDR3 nucleotides: TGTGCCAGCAGTTACACCAGAACAAGGGAGACCCAGTACTTC.

The V call is TRBV6-4, the J call TRBJ2-3, with TRBD2 matching over 13 bases. The CDR3 covers 18 residues. Germline V lookup: CDR1 MRHNA, CDR2 SNTAGT. Unmatched junction bases numbered 8, after V lost 5 bases and J lost 0 bases. CDR3 amino acids: CASSPGLAGDLSTDTQYF. The CDR3 DNA reads as TGTGCCAGCAGTCCCGGACTAGCGGGAGACCTTAGCACAGATACGCAGTATTTT.

The V gene is TRBV5-1, the J gene TRBJ1-2; D call uncertain. In germline, CDR1 is SGHRS, CDR2 YFSETQ. V was pared by 1 base and J by 1 base, with 5 bases between. This CDR3 spans 13 amino acids. DNA of the CDR3: TGCGCCAGCAGCTTGACAGATAACTATGGCTACACCTTC. Protein product: CASSLTDNYGYTF.

As for this clone: A read error may produce the germline difference seen at one junction end. The V call is TRBV7-7, the J call TRBJ2-1, with TRBD2 identical over 13 bases. The CDR3 runs to 15 residues. The germline V gene has CDR1 SSHAT and CDR2 FNYEAQ (reference sequence). As DNA, the CDR3 is TGTGCTAGCAGCACACTAGCGGGGGGGTACAATGAGCAGTTCTTC. Translated: CASSTLAGGYNEQFF.

This clone was detected only a few times. This chain's CDR3 is CASGFRPWGTSGRSTDTQYF. Written as DNA, the CDR3 is TGTGCTAGTGGTTTCCGGCCTTGGGGGACTAGCGGGAGGTCCACAGATACGCAGTATTTT. This chain connects TRBV12-5 to TRBJ2-3; the match to TRBD2 covers 15 bases. The CDR3 totals 20 residues. J was trimmed by 2 bases and V by 3 bases; bases with no gene match: 12. Germline V gene data show CDR1 as LGHNT and CDR2 as FRNRAP.

Regarding this clone: Mismatch with germline at one junction end may stem from a read error. The chain is built from TRBV7-7 and TRBJ2-2; 7 nucleotides match TRBD2. The germline gives CDR1 SSHAT, CDR2 FNYEAQ (reference sequence). There are 15 residues in the CDR3. CDR3 nucleotides: TGTGCTAGCAGCCCTAGCGGTACGAACACCGGGGAGCTGTTTTTT. It encodes CASSPSGTNTGELFF.

The chain employs TRBV6-1 and TRBJ2-4; 12 bases agree with TRBD1. V lost 3 bases, J lost 3 bases, and 15 bases stayed unmatched. The germline V gene encodes CDR1 MNHNS and CDR2 SASEGT. This CDR3 comprises 20 residues. CDR3 in DNA: TGTGCCAGCAGTGATCACCAGGGACAGGGGGCGAAGTATGACAAAAACATTCAGTACTTC. Encoded protein: CASSDHQGQGAKYDKNIQYF.

J is TRBJ1-1 and V is TRBV5-8; tentative D call: TRBD1 (6 bases). CDR3 length: 15 amino acids. The V and J ends lost 5 bases and 7 bases respectively, with 21 bases between them. Germline CDR1 SGHTS, CDR2 YDEGEE. This chain's CDR3 is CASRKGGRVYFEAFF. CDR3 sequence (DNA): TGTGCCAGCAGGAAGGGGGGCAGGGTGTATTTTGAAGCTTTCTTT.

This clone was recorded a few times. The genes are TRBV6-4 and TRBJ2-1; 7 bases align to TRBD1. CDR3 size: 13 residues. Germline V gives CDR1 MRHNA, CDR2 SNTAGT. The V segment lost 6 bases and the J segment 6 bases; nucleotides outside the gene matches: 5. The CDR3 reads CASSPGQTNEQFF. In DNA form, the CDR3 reads TGTGCCAGCAGCCCGGGACAGACCAATGAGCAGTTCTTC.

CDR3 sequence (DNA): TGCGCCAGCAGCCCCGGCCCCCCTAATGAAAAACTGTTTTTT. Translating it yields CASSPGPPNEKLFF. The gene calls are TRBV5-1 and TRBJ1-4; unclear D gene. The CDR3 has 14 amino acids. CDR1 is SGHRS, CDR2 YFSETQ, per germline. Trimming took off 4 bases at V and 3 bases at J, with 10 bases between the two ends.

The V and J genes are TRBV5-4 and TRBJ2-3; 9 bases map to TRBD1. Trimming took 0 bases from V and 5 from J; bases not matched to a gene: 1. This CDR3 has 14 residues. Germline V gene sequence: CDR1 SGHNT, CDR2 YYREEE (reference sequence). The CDR3 loop reads CASSLGTGVDTQYF. The CDR3 coding sequence is TGTGCCAGCAGCTTGGGGACAGGGGTAGATACGCAGTATTTT.

The chain employs TRBV19 and TRBJ2-2, with D unresolved. In germline, CDR1 is LNHDA, CDR2 SQIVND (reference sequence). The V end lost 5 bases, the J end lost 1 base, and 11 bases lay between the germline ends. The CDR3 runs to 15 residues. The DNA of the CDR3 is TGTGCCAGTAGTGGGCGGACGGGGAACACCGGGGAGCTGTTTTTT. This translates into CASSGRTGNTGELFF.

The sample holds one count of this clone. V is TRBV29-1 and J is TRBJ2-7, with D maybe TRBD1 (6 bases). Trimming left V 6 bases short and J 2 bases short, with 11 bases between. The CDR3 is 12 residues long. Looked up from germline, CDR1 is SQVTM and CDR2 is ANQGSEA. The CDR3 here is CSVVGQTYEQYF. CDR3 DNA: TGCAGCGTAGTTGGACAGACCTACGAGCAGTACTTC.

The chain employs TRBV2 and TRBJ2-3; the D gene could be TRBD1 or TRBD2 (5 bases each). The CDR3 has 11 amino acids. Germline CDR1 and CDR2: SNHLY and FYNNEI. V shed 6 bases and J shed 6 bases, with 7 bases lying between them. The CDR3 here is CASREGDTQYF. The CDR3 DNA sequence: TGTGCCAGCAGAGAGGGGGATACGCAGTATTTT.

The chain's CDR3 is CASSLRDRGDTQYF. The CDR3, as DNA: TGTGCCAGCAGTCTCCGGGACCGTGGCGATACGCAGTATTTT. The V gene is TRBV27, the J gene TRBJ2-3, with D perhaps matching TRBD1 or TRBD2 (5 bases each). V was pared by 5 bases and J by 6 bases, with 15 bases between. This CDR3 region has 14 residues. Germline V gene lookup returns CDR1 MNHEY and CDR2 SMNVEV (reference sequence).

The rearrangement uses TRBV14 and TRBJ1-2, with 10 positions matching TRBD1. The CDR3 length is 20 residues. Germline-derived CDR1 and CDR2 are SGHDN and FVKESK. The V segment lost 2 bases and the J segment 2 bases; nucleotides outside the gene matches: 17. The DNA for the CDR3 is TGTGCCAGCAGCCAACGACCCTTCGGGACAGGGGTTCCCATCAACTATGGCTACACCTTC. Its protein is CASSQRPFGTGVPINYGYTF.

The chain couples TRBV7-6 to TRBJ2-5; D might be TRBD1 or TRBD2, each matching 5 bases. This CDR3 region has 13 residues. Germline V gene sequence: CDR1 SGHVS, CDR2 FNYEAQ. Trimming pared 5 bases from V and 3 bases from J, leaving 10 bases between. The CDR3 nucleotides are TGTGCCAGCAGCCCAGGGACCGAAGAGACCCAGTACTTC. Protein: CASSPGTEETQYF.

The CDR3 DNA reads as TGTGCCAGCAGTGAGCAGCCCGGGGCTTCCTACAATGAGCAGTTCTTC. This translates into CASSEQPGASYNEQFF. The chain joins TRBV6-4 to TRBJ2-1; D tentatively reads TRBD1 or TRBD2 (5 bases each). The CDR3 runs to 16 residues. The germline V and J ends were trimmed by 3 bases and 1 base, with 13 bases remaining between them. CDR1 is MRHNA and CDR2 is SNTAGT in the germline V gene.

V gene TRBV11-3 combines with J gene TRBJ2-2; D possibly uses TRBD1 or TRBD2 (6 bases each). V gave up 5 bases and J gave up 7 bases, with 26 bases separating them. CDR3 length: 18 residues. CDR1 and CDR2 from the germline V gene are SGHNT and YENEEA. CDR3 loop: CASSPRLGTGAILGELFF. CDR3 DNA: TGTGCCAGCAGCCCCCGTCTGGGGACGGGGGCGATTCTCGGGGAGCTGTTTTTT.

The chain uses TRBV5-4 and TRBJ2-1, with TRBD2 as a possible D gene (6 bases). This CDR3 is built from 15 residues. The V end was cut by 4 bases, the J end by 7 bases, with 18 bases between. Germline loops: CDR1 SGHNT, CDR2 YYREEE (reference sequence). This chain's CDR3 is CASSLGGGTPNEQFF. The DNA for the CDR3 is TGTGCCAGCAGCCTCGGTGGCGGGACCCCAAATGAGCAGTTCTTC.

The chain joins TRBV10-3 to TRBJ1-6; possibly TRBD1 for D (6 bases). The CDR3 is made up of 14 amino acids. The germline V gene encodes CDR1 ENHRY and CDR2 SYGVKD. V was clipped by 0 bases and J by 8 bases, with 8 bases between them. CDR3 in DNA: TGTGCCATCAGTGAGTCCCCAGGGGATTCACCCCTCCACTTT. This encodes CAISESPGDSPLHF.

This chain uses TRBV5-6 with TRBJ2-7; no firm D call. There are 12 residues in the CDR3. With 2 bases removed from V and 0 bases from J, the gap between germline ends came to 3 bases. Germline V gene data show CDR1 as SGHDT and CDR2 as YYEEEE. CDR3 loop: CASSFSSYEQYF. In DNA, the CDR3 is TGTGCCAGCAGCTTCTCCTCCTACGAGCAGTACTTC.

The CDR3 is CASSGSSGGELFF. In DNA form, the CDR3 reads TGCGCCAGCAGCGGGAGTTCAGGCGGGGAGCTGTTTTTT. V is TRBV5-1 and J is TRBJ2-2, with TRBD2 as a possible D gene (5 bases). From germline, CDR1 is SGHRS and CDR2 YFSETQ. V was shortened by 4 bases and J by 7 bases, with 11 bases between the two germline ends. This CDR3 region has 13 residues.

This chain links TRBV6-1 with TRBJ2-2; possibly TRBD2 for D (6 bases). This CDR3 comprises 18 residues. Germline CDR1 is MNHNS and CDR2 is SASEGT. With 3 bases removed from V and 0 bases from J, the gap between germline ends came to 17 bases. DNA of the CDR3: TGTGCCAGCAGTGAGGCGGGGATATCGGCGTCGAACACCGGGGAGCTGTTTTTT. Translation: CASSEAGISASNTGELFF.

The V call is TRBV7-2, the J call TRBJ2-7; D is unclear. The CDR3 loop spans 14 amino acids. V shed 1 base and J shed 0 bases, with 7 bases lying between them. The germline V gene has CDR1 SGHTA and CDR2 FQGNSA. The CDR3 DNA follows: TGTGCCAGCAGCTTAGACGTGGGCTCCTACGAGCAGTACTTC. Amino acids: CASSLDVGSYEQYF.

The chain has TRBV2 and TRBJ1-2, with TRBD1 matching 7 bases. The CDR3 is 12 residues long. Germline V gene data show CDR1 as SNHLY and CDR2 as FYNNEI. The CDR3 DNA is TGTGCACCAGGGGGAAGGGGCTATGGCTACACCTTC. Protein: CAPGGRGYGYTF. Using reference TRBV2 and TRBJ1-2 for the parts outside the CDR3, the full variable domain is EPEVTQTPSHQVTQMGQEVILRCVPISNHLYFYWYRQILGQKVEFLVSFYNNEISEKSEIFDDQFSVERPDGSNFTLKIRSTKLEDSAMYFCAPGGRGYGYTFGSGTRLTVV.

This chain links TRBV4-1 with TRBJ1-1; TRBD1 might be the D (5 bases). The CDR3 totals 15 residues. Germline V gene data show CDR1 as MGHRA and CDR2 as YSYEKL. Trimming cost V 3 bases and J 1 base, with 12 bases left between them. The CDR3 region has the DNA TGCGCCAGCAGCCATCCCACGGGGGAGAACACTGAAGCTTTCTTT. This gives the protein CASSHPTGENTEAFF.

The J gene is TRBJ2-5, the V gene TRBV6-5; D might be TRBD1 (6 bases). Germline V CDR1 and CDR2: MNHEY, SVGAGI. Trimming took off 4 bases at V and 4 bases at J, with 16 bases between the two ends. There are 15 residues in the CDR3. DNA for the CDR3: TGTGCCAGCAGTTCCCCCCGAGGGGGTGGAGAGACCCAGTACTTC. Its protein is CASSSPRGGGETQYF.